One sample yielded the 23 T cell receptor beta chains listed below, sequenced in a study of blood T cells in healthy people across ages. Together with a sample-barcoded 5' primer, a J-beta primer mix was included in a second PCR lasting about 7 to 11 cycles. TCRdb recomputed calls from the 5' RACE reads with MiXCR, one row per CDR3 protein. The data hold some 760,000 distinct CDR3 sequences, with about 25% observed a single time. These data were also filed under a second study, of T cells of mothers and their children.

Sample: blood. The receptors originated from a boy between 5 and 17 years old in good health.

The rearrangement joins TRBV2 to TRBJ2-5, with 7 bases matching TRBD2. This CDR3 is 15 amino acids long. The trim removed 8 bases at V and 11 bases at J, leaving 20 bases unmatched. Looked up from germline, CDR1 is SNHLY and CDR2 is FYNNEI. CDR3 region: CASWGASEVGGEQYF. The CDR3 bases are TGTGCCAGCTGGGGCGCCTCTGAGGTGGGAGGGGAGCAGTACTTC.

V usage is TRBV29-1 and J usage is TRBJ2-5; no clear D gene. The end of the DNA is better explained by TRBJ2-7, so the J call may be wrong. The length of the CDR3 is 12 residues. Per germline, CDR1 SQVTM and CDR2 ANQGSEA. The CDR3: CSVDHTLYEQYF. CDR3 nucleotides: TGCAGCGTTGATCACACACTATACGAGCAGTACTTC.

This clonotype was counted a few times. The CDR3 spells CSASTTLTDTQYF. CDR3 in DNA: TGCAGTGCTAGCACAACCCTCACAGATACGCAGTATTTT. The chain uses TRBV20-1 and TRBJ2-3; no definite D call. The V gene's germline CDR1 is DFQATT and CDR2 SNEGSKA (reference sequence). Trimming removed 3 bases from V and 2 bases from J, with 9 bases in between. This CDR3 is 13 amino acids long.

The chain is built from TRBV5-6 and TRBJ2-2; 7 bases line up with TRBD1. This CDR3 has 16 residues. Looked up from germline, CDR1 is SGHDT and CDR2 is YYEEEE. J was trimmed by 1 base and V by 4 bases; bases with no gene match: 7. The CDR3 loop is CASSVLTGLNTGELFF. Written as DNA, the CDR3 is TGTGCCAGCAGCGTACTGACAGGGTTGAACACCGGGGAGCTGTTTTTT. The full variable domain, with the rest looked up from reference TRBV5-6 and TRBJ2-2, is DAGVTQSPTHLIKTRGQQVTLRCSPKSGHDTVSWYQQALGQGPQFIFQYYEEEERQRGNFPDRFSGHQFPNYSSELNVNALLLGDSALYLCASSVLTGLNTGELFFGEGSRLTVL.

The rearrangement uses TRBV28 and TRBJ2-1; D is perhaps TRBD2 (7 bases). Trimming cost V 5 bases and J 7 bases, with 18 bases left between them. CDR1 and CDR2 (germline): MDHEN, SYDVKM. The CDR3 is 15 amino acids. Here the CDR3 DNA reads TGTGCCAGCAGTATGGGGGCGGGAGCTAGGAATGAGCAGTTCTTC. Protein: CASSMGAGARNEQFF.

This clonotype was counted between two and nine times. The V gene is TRBV25-1, the J gene TRBJ2-1, with a weak D call TRBD2 (7 bases). V lost 5 bases to trimming and J lost 5 bases, with 19 bases between them. Germline V gene data show CDR1 as MGHDK and CDR2 as SYGVNS. The CDR3 contains 16 residues. CDR3 sequence: CASSIRGGFGHNEQFF. As DNA, the CDR3 is TGTGCCAGCAGTATCAGGGGAGGGTTCGGGCACAATGAGCAGTTCTTC.

The CDR3 DNA is TGTGCCAGCAGCTCATCACTAGGTCCAGATACGCAGTATTTT. It encodes CASSSSLGPDTQYF. The chain links TRBV7-2 to TRBJ2-3; TRBD2 is a possible D gene (5 bases). CDR1 and CDR2 (germline): SGHTA, FQGNSA. The CDR3 is made up of 14 amino acids. With 4 bases removed from V and 4 bases from J, the gap between germline ends came to 12 bases.

This clonotype has a single count. It is likely a read error, because the conserved phenylalanine at the end of the CDR3 is missing. Because the CDR3's place on the DNA is in doubt, the DNA is left out and the CDR3 is given as listed by TCRdb. This chain joins TRBV21-1 and TRBJ2-5; TRBD2, the table's D call, lacks a check against the DNA. TRBV21-1 is tagged as a pseudogene. The CDR3 comprises 14 residues, both ends counted. The CDR3 loop is CASSACTSEETQYL.

This clonotype was recorded a few times. CDR3 coding DNA: TGCAGTGCTAGAGACCCCGCTGCTGGGTGGGGAGAGACCCAGTACTTC. Residues: CSARDPAAGWGETQYF. The J gene is TRBJ2-5, the V gene TRBV20-1; no firm D call. Germline V CDR1 and CDR2: DFQATT, SNEGSKA (reference sequence). This CDR3 has 16 amino acids. V was shortened by 0 bases and J by 4 bases, with 18 bases between the two germline ends.

The chain links TRBV11-2 to TRBJ2-1; 9 nucleotides align to TRBD2. V lost 6 bases to trimming and J lost 4 bases; unmatched junction nucleotides: 10. This CDR3 has 16 amino acids. Germline CDR1 SGHAT, CDR2 FQNNGV. This CDR3 reads CASSRSGGSSYNEQFF. The CDR3 nucleotides are TGTGCCAGCAGTCGCAGCGGGGGGAGTAGTTACAATGAGCAGTTCTTC.

This chain joins TRBV7-2 and TRBJ1-5; a possible D gene is TRBD1 (6 bases). This CDR3 comprises 14 residues. Trimming cost V 0 bases and J 6 bases, with 9 bases left between them. The germline gives CDR1 SGHTA, CDR2 FQGNSA. CDR3 sequence reads: CASSLAGGSQPQHF. The CDR3 nucleotides are TGTGCCAGCAGCTTAGCAGGGGGTAGTCAGCCCCAGCATTTT.

With respect to this clonotype: A much larger clone lies one base from this, so it may be a read error. The chain carries TRBV4-2 and TRBJ2-1; tentative D call: TRBD2 (6 bases). Trimming took 6 bases from V and 0 from J, leaving 9 bases between them. CDR1 and CDR2 from the germline V gene are LGHNA and YNFKEQ. The CDR3 is 14 residues long. The CDR3 spells CASRLGSSYNEQFF. As DNA, the CDR3 is TGTGCCAGCAGGCTCGGGAGCTCCTACAATGAGCAGTTCTTC.

This clonotype showed up just a few times. As DNA, the CDR3 is TGTGCCATCAGTGAGGGTGACGAACCGGGACAGGGCACACTCTACGAGCAGTACTTC. Translated, it gives CAISEGDEPGQGTLYEQYF. The chain employs TRBV10-3 and TRBJ2-7, with 9 bases fitting TRBD1. CDR1 and CDR2 (germline): ENHRY, SYGVKD. Trimming at V came to 2 bases and at J to 3 bases, leaving 17 bases not matched to a gene. CDR3 length equals 19 residues.

The V call is TRBV29-1, the J call TRBJ2-1; D unclear. The CDR3 has 13 amino acids. Germline CDR1 is SQVTM and CDR2 is ANQGSEA. Trimming took 3 bases from V and 7 from J, leaving 13 bases between them. This chain's CDR3 is CSVEIANSNEQFF. For the CDR3, the DNA is TGCAGCGTTGAGATCGCGAACTCGAATGAGCAGTTCTTC.

The chain employs TRBV12-3 or TRBV12-4 and TRBJ2-5; TRBD2 matches 7 bases. CDR3 size: 11 residues. J was trimmed by 11 bases and V by 4 bases; bases with no gene match: 4. CDR3 DNA: TGTGCCAGCAGTTCGGGACTACTGCAGTACTTC. Its translation: CASSSGLLQYF.

This chain uses TRBV28 with TRBJ2-5; 11 bases align to TRBD1. The germline gives CDR1 MDHEN, CDR2 SYDVKM. This CDR3 is built from 15 residues. V lost 2 bases to trimming and J lost 4 bases; unmatched junction nucleotides: 3. CDR3 protein: CASSLRGQGGETQYF. CDR3 nucleotides: TGTGCCAGCAGTTTAAGGGGACAGGGGGGAGAGACCCAGTACTTC.

This sequence joins TRBV9 and TRBJ2-5, with 7 bases fitting TRBD2. Trimming at V came to 3 bases and at J to 4 bases, leaving 15 bases not matched to a gene. The CDR3 covers 17 residues. Germline V gives CDR1 SGDLS, CDR2 YYNGEE. The CDR3 loop is CASSAEGGMGTRETQYF. The DNA for the CDR3 is TGTGCCAGCAGCGCCGAGGGAGGGATGGGGACTCGAGAGACCCAGTACTTC.

V is TRBV19 and J is TRBJ2-5, with 7 bases matching TRBD1. Germline lookup yields CDR1 LNHDA and CDR2 SQIVND (reference sequence). This CDR3 is 14 amino acids long. The junction had 8 bases not matched to a gene; V was cut back by 8 bases and J by 2 bases. The CDR3 region is CASQQGRGQETQYF. Written as DNA, the CDR3 is TGTGCCAGTCAACAGGGGAGAGGGCAAGAGACCCAGTACTTC.

The chain joins TRBV28 to TRBJ2-1, with D perhaps TRBD2 (6 bases). The CDR3 totals 11 residues. From germline, CDR1 is MDHEN and CDR2 SYDVKM. The DNA for the CDR3 is TGTGCAGCGACGCGGGAAGGAGAGCAGTTCTTC. As protein: CAATREGEQFF.

This chain joins TRBV7-8 and TRBJ2-3; 8 bases match TRBD2. The V segment lost 1 base and the J segment 6 bases; nucleotides outside the gene matches: 6. The CDR3 runs 15 residues. The germline V gene has CDR1 SGHVS and CDR2 FQNEAQ. The CDR3 bases are TGTGCCAGCAGCTTAGATGGATTAGCGGGGGATACGCAGTATTTT. Translation: CASSLDGLAGDTQYF.

V and J are TRBV11-2 and TRBJ2-5; 9 bases are a match to TRBD2. The ends lost 5 bases at V and 3 bases at J; junction bases unmatched: 4. In germline, CDR1 is SGHAT, CDR2 FQNNGV. The CDR3 spans 14 residues. The CDR3 here is CASSKGLAKETQYF. The CDR3 DNA is TGTGCCAGCAGCAAGGGACTAGCTAAAGAGACCCAGTACTTC.

The chain combines TRBV7-9 with TRBJ2-7; D is undetermined. Looked up from germline, CDR1 is SEHNR and CDR2 is FQNEAQ (reference sequence). The ends were cut back, 2 bases at V and 5 bases at J, with 10 bases in the middle. The CDR3 is made up of 13 amino acids. CDR3 sequence (DNA): TGTGCCAGCAGCTTATCCGAGGTCGACGAGCAGTACTTC. Protein: CASSLSEVDEQYF.

This clonotype was seen a few times. The chain has TRBV3-1 and TRBJ2-2, with 10 bases aligning to TRBD2. Germline V gene lookup returns CDR1 LGHDT and CDR2 YNNKEL (reference sequence). The CDR3 extends over 15 amino acids. The ends lost 6 bases at V and 6 bases at J; junction bases unmatched: 7. CDR3 in DNA: TGTGCCAGCAGACACACTAGCGGGACCCCCGGGGAGCTGTTTTTT. As protein: CASRHTSGTPGELFF.